Below are 3 T cell receptor beta chains sequenced from a single sample in a study of CXCR3-negative and CXCR3-positive naive CD8 T cells. UMI labels and 5' RACE were used to prepare the TRB cDNA libraries. TCRdb re-called the 5' RACE reads; every CDR3 protein appears as one record, without DNA. The sample table includes some 130,000 distinct CDR3 sequences. Sequences were obtained from naive CXCR3- CD8+ T cells from blood. Subset defined: CD45RO-CCR7+CD27+CD95- naive CD8+ T cells lacking CXCR3 (TNR3-). Every receptor here comes from a human donor in good health. Some clones in this sample may be carry-over from other donors' samples.

The V call is TRBV12-3 or TRBV12-4, the J call TRBJ2-7; TCRdb gives TRBD2 as the D gene, but with no DNA this cannot be confirmed. CDR3 size: 15 residues. CDR3 residues: CASSRTSAPSYEQYF.

This sequence joins TRBV27 and TRBJ2-3; TCRdb lists TRBD2, though no DNA is available to test this call. CDR3 length: 16 amino acids. The V gene's germline CDR1 is MNHEY and CDR2 SMNVEV (reference sequence). This CDR3 is CASSPLPPLPTDTQYF.

The genes are TRBV5-1 and TRBJ1-2; TCRdb selects TRBD1, and the lack of DNA leaves this call unchecked. Germline V CDR1 and CDR2: SGHRS, YFSETQ. CDR3 length equals 15 residues. CDR3: CASTELRGSNYGYTF.